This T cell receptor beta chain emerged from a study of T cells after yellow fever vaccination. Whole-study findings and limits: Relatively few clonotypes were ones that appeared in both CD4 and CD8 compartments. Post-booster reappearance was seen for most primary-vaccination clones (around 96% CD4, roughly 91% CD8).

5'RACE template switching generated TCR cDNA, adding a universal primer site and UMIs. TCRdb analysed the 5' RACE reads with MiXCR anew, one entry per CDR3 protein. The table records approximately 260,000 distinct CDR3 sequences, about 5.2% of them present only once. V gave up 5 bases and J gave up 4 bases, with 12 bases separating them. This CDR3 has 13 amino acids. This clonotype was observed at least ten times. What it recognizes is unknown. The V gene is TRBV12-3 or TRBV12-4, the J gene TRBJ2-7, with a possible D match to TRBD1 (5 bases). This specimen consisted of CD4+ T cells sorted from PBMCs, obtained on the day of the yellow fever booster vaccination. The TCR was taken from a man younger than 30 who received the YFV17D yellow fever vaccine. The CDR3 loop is CASSKPDRYEQYF. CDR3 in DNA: TGTGCCAGCAGTAAACCTGACAGATACGAGCAGTACTTC.